A selection of T cell receptor beta chains follows, all from one sample in a study of blood T cell repertoires in COVID-19. Profiled with immunoSEQ multiplex PCR; TCRdb holds only in-frame clones, not every one. Of 300,000 to 450,000 clones in the sample, approximately 89% are singletons; the top ten hold 1% to 1.5%. The specimen sequenced was PBMCs or T cells enriched from blood (not recorded which). The receptors were sampled from a man under 40 who had recovered from COVID-19. CDR3s include the opening cysteine and the closing phenylalanine or tryptophan. D genes are given only for firm matches. Not all rows give a size; the values are once, few, many and, for expanded clones, a class.

clone size	V gene	D gene	J gene	CDR3 protein	CDR3 DNA
NA	TRBV5-4	NA	TRBJ2-3	CASSFTASTDTQYF	TGTGCCAGCAGCTTTACAGCTAGCACAGATACGCAGTATTTT
NA	TRBV27	NA	TRBJ1-4	CASSLSWGVNEKLFF	TGTGCCAGCAGTTTATCATGGGGGGTGAATGAAAAACTGTTTTTT
NA	TRBV18	NA	TRBJ2-1	CASSPPNSGYYNEQFF	TGTGCCAGCTCACCACCTAATTCGGGTTATTACAATGAGCAGTTCTTC
NA	TRBV5-4	NA	TRBJ1-5	CASSFTRGVYSNQPQHF	TGTGCCAGCAGTTTTACCCGGGGGGTATATAGCAATCAGCCCCAGCATTTT
NA	TRBV19	NA	TRBJ2-3	CASSTIGQYAQYF	TGTGCCAGTAGTACCATAGGACAGTACGCGCAGTATTTT
NA	TRBV5-4	TRBD2	TRBJ2-1	CASSLIAGDNEQFF	TGTGCCAGCAGCTTAATAGCGGGGGACAATGAGCAGTTCTTC
NA	TRBV28	NA	TRBJ2-3	CASSVGLITDTQYF	TGTGCCAGCAGCGTCGGACTGATCACAGATACGCAGTATTTT
once	TRBV7-2	NA	TRBJ1-5	CASSSAAGSLGPQHF	TGTGCCAGCAGCTCCGCGGCAGGGTCCCTCGGGCCCCAGCATTTT
NA	TRBV9	TRBD2	TRBJ2-1	CASSVAGGHVNNEQFF	TGTGCCAGCAGCGTAGCGGGGGGGCATGTTAACAATGAGCAGTTCTTC
NA	TRBV28	TRBD1	TRBJ2-7	CASSFKVGDSTDEQYF	TGTGCCAGCAGTTTCAAAGTCGGGGACAGTACGGACGAGCAGTACTTC
few	TRBV2	NA	TRBJ1-6	CASSPIGRTYNSPLHF	TGTGCCAGCAGTCCCATAGGGAGAACCTATAATTCACCCCTCCACTTT
NA	TRBV9	TRBD1	TRBJ1-5	CASSTTGGMQPQHF	TGTGCCAGCAGCACAACAGGGGGCATGCAGCCCCAGCATTTT
NA	TRBV30	TRBD1	TRBJ1-4	CAWSVQGLEEKLFF	TGTGCCTGGAGTGTACAGGGGCTAGAAGAAAAACTGTTTTTT
NA	TRBV10-2	NA	TRBJ2-5	CASTRQGQETQYF	TGCGCCAGCACTCGCCAGGGTCAAGAGACCCAGTACTTC
NA	TRBV6-4	TRBD1	TRBJ2-2	CASSRQGDTGELFF	TGTGCCAGCTCCCGACAGGGTGATACCGGGGAGCTGTTTTTT
NA	TRBV2	TRBD1	TRBJ1-1	CASKPTGGTEAFF	TGTGCCAGCAAGCCGACAGGGGGCACTGAAGCTTTCTTT
once	TRBV3-1/TRBV3-2	NA	TRBJ1-3	CASSQVGGNTIYF	TGTGCCAGCAGCCAAGTCGGGGGAAACACCATATATTTT
once	TRBV5-1	TRBD1	TRBJ1-6	CASSSLPTGEVENSPLHF	TGCGCCAGCAGCTCCCTACCGACAGGGGAGGTAGAAAATTCACCCCTCCACTTT
NA	TRBV30	NA	TRBJ2-1	CAWSQFNLGRQYNEQFF	TGTGCCTGGAGCCAATTTAACTTGGGGCGACAATACAATGAGCAGTTCTTC
NA	TRBV6-5	TRBD2	TRBJ2-7	CASRKTSGGYEQYF	TGTGCCAGCAGAAAAACTAGCGGGGGTTACGAGCAGTACTTC
NA	TRBV5-6	NA	TRBJ2-7	CASTPGDFPYEQYF	TGTGCCAGCACCCCTGGAGATTTCCCCTACGAGCAGTACTTC
NA	TRBV7-2	NA	TRBJ2-3	CASSWRGEATDTQYF	TGTGCCAGCAGCTGGAGAGGGGAGGCCACAGATACGCAGTATTTT
NA	TRBV6-1	NA	TRBJ2-7	CASSESGGATYEQYF	TGTGCCAGCAGTGAATCGGGGGGCGCCACCTACGAGCAGTACTTC
NA	TRBV10-3	TRBD2	TRBJ2-7	CAISETSVGAYEQYF	TGTGCCATCAGTGAGACTAGCGTGGGAGCCTACGAGCAGTACTTC
NA	TRBV5-6	NA	TRBJ1-5	CASSLADGGGQPQHF	TGTGCCAGCAGCTTAGCCGATGGCGGTGGGCAGCCCCAGCATTTT
once	TRBV29-1	NA	TRBJ2-3	CSAERDSSTDTQYF	TGCAGCGCCGAGAGGGATAGTAGCACAGATACGCAGTATTTT
NA	TRBV4-2	NA	TRBJ1-1	CASSQPTGNTEAFF	TGTGCCAGCAGCCAGCCGACAGGGAACACTGAAGCTTTCTTT
NA	TRBV3-1/TRBV3-2	NA	TRBJ1-5	CASSSFSGEGNQPQHF	TGTGCCAGCAGCTCGTTCTCGGGAGAGGGCAATCAGCCCCAGCATTTT
few	TRBV7-2	TRBD1	TRBJ1-2	CASSSETGGGYTF	TGTGCCAGCAGCTCAGAGACAGGGGGCGGCTACACCTTC
NA	TRBV7-9	NA	TRBJ1-4	CASSPMAGQHINEKLFF	TGTGCCAGCAGCCCGATGGCAGGGCAACATATTAATGAAAAACTGTTTTTT
NA	TRBV28	NA	TRBJ1-2	CASSLLTGRNGYTF	TGTGCCAGCAGCCTACTTACAGGGAGAAATGGCTACACCTTC
NA	TRBV3-1/TRBV3-2	NA	TRBJ2-1	CASSQWDLSGNEQFF	TGTGCCAGCAGCCAGTGGGACTTATCCGGCAATGAGCAGTTCTTC
NA	TRBV12-3/TRBV12-4	NA	TRBJ1-2	CASSPGARYGYTF	TGTGCCAGCAGTCCTGGGGCTCGCTATGGCTACACCTTC
NA	TRBV11-2	NA	TRBJ1-1	CASSFGTNTEAFF	TGTGCCAGCAGCTTCGGGACAAACACTGAAGCTTTCTTT
NA	TRBV10-1	NA	TRBJ1-5	CASSPGRNQPQHF	TGCGCCAGCAGTCCGGGTCGGAATCAGCCCCAGCATTTT
once	TRBV5-4	TRBD1	TRBJ1-4	CASMGTGDEKLFF	TGTGCCAGTATGGGGACAGGGGATGAAAAACTGTTTTTT
NA	TRBV6-5	TRBD1	TRBJ2-3	CAGDSTSTDTQYF	TGTGCGGGGGACAGCACTAGCACAGATACGCAGTATTTT
NA	TRBV5-1	TRBD2	TRBJ2-3	CASSSFSGGGTDTQYF	TGCGCCAGCAGCTCCTTCAGCGGGGGAGGCACAGATACGCAGTATTTT
many	TRBV5-1	NA	TRBJ1-6	CASSSAGGGRINSPLHF	TGCGCCAGCAGCTCCGCGGGGGGGGGCAGGATTAATTCACCCCTCCACTTT
NA	TRBV2	TRBD1	TRBJ2-3	CASRRPRDRGKADTQYF	TGTGCCAGCAGACGACCTAGGGACAGGGGGAAAGCAGATACGCAGTATTTT
NA	TRBV9	NA	TRBJ1-2	CASSVEGVGYGYTF	TGTGCCAGCAGCGTAGAAGGGGTTGGCTATGGCTACACCTTC
NA	TRBV30	NA	TRBJ1-1	CAWNSREVLGTEAFF	TGTGCCTGGAATTCCAGGGAGGTCTTGGGGACTGAAGCTTTCTTT
NA	TRBV19	NA	TRBJ1-2	CASSIGTMEVDGYTF	TGTGCCAGTAGTATCGGGACAATGGAAGTAGATGGCTACACCTTC
NA	TRBV9	NA	TRBJ1-1	CASSVTREANTEAFF	TGTGCCAGCAGCGTAACTAGGGAAGCGAACACTGAAGCTTTCTTT
once	TRBV4-1	TRBD1	TRBJ2-2	CASALQGAHTGELFF	TGCGCCAGCGCCCTACAGGGGGCGCACACCGGGGAGCTGTTTTTT
NA	TRBV27	NA	TRBJ1-4	CASTRGGREEKLFF	TGTGCCAGTACCCGCGGGGGACGGGAAGAAAAACTGTTTTTT